These 10 T cell receptor beta chains originate from one sample sequenced in a study of beta chain features in type 1 diabetes. Since all of the isolated RNA was reverse transcribed, expressed TCRB transcripts were what got sequenced. Using immunoSEQ multiplex PCR, the repertoire was profiled, and TCRdb retains in-frame clones only, with some absent. The table has approximately 6,100 clones, around 75% seen once. Sequencing was performed on Tregs from blood. Receptor source: a man aged 18-30 years in good health.

The rearrangement links TRBV5-1 to TRBJ1-1; D may be TRBD1 (5 bases). Trimming left V 4 bases short and J 0 bases short, with 10 bases between. The germline V gene encodes CDR1 SGHRS and CDR2 YFSETQ. This CDR3 is built from 14 residues. The CDR3 here is CASSPVTVNTEAFF. CDR3 in DNA: TGCGCCAGCAGCCCCGTGACAGTGAACACTGAAGCTTTCTTT. Variable domain in full (rest from reference TRBV5-1 and TRBJ1-1): KAGVTQTPRYLIKTRGQQVTLSCSPISGHRSVSWYQQTPGQGLQFLFEYFSETQRNKGNFPGRFSGRQFSNSRSEMNVSTLELGDSALYLCASSPVTVNTEAFFGQGTRLTVV.

This clone was seen a single time. The J gene is TRBJ2-7, the V gene TRBV10-3; a possible D gene is TRBD2 (7 bases). The CDR3 contains 15 residues. V shed 6 bases and J shed 1 base, with 16 bases lying between them. The germline gives CDR1 ENHRY, CDR2 SYGVKD. The CDR3 sequence: CAISAGGGQSYEQYF. The CDR3 DNA reads TGTGCCATCAGCGCTGGGGGGGGCCAATCCTACGAGCAGTACTTC.

V usage is TRBV7-9 and J usage is TRBJ2-1, with D perhaps matching TRBD1 (5 bases). Germline assignment: CDR1 SEHNR and CDR2 FQNEAQ (reference sequence). Trimming left V 1 base short and J 8 bases short, with 21 bases between. The CDR3 has 17 residues. The CDR3 DNA is TGTGCCAGCAGCTTAGGGGGCCAGGCGTGGTGGGCCGATGAGCAGTTCTTC. As protein: CASSLGGQAWWADEQFF.

This clone was counted a few times. CDR3 sequence reads: CASSPTGNTGELFF. As DNA, the CDR3 is TGTGCCAGCAGCCCCACAGGGAACACCGGGGAGCTGTTTTTT. V usage is TRBV7-9 and J usage is TRBJ2-2, with a possible D match to TRBD1 (5 bases). Germline lookup yields CDR1 SEHNR and CDR2 FQNEAQ (reference sequence). Trimming stripped 5 bases from V and 1 base from J, with 8 bases between. The CDR3 consists of 14 residues. Full variable domain (missing parts from reference TRBV7-9 and TRBJ2-2): DTGVSQNPRHKITKRGQNVTFRCDPISEHNRLYWYRQTLGQGPEFLTYFQNEAQLEKSRLLSDRFSAERPKGSFSTLEIQRTEQGDSAMYLCASSPTGNTGELFFGEGSRLTVL.

V is TRBV10-3 and J is TRBJ2-7, with 8 bases fitting TRBD1. The CDR3 contains 14 residues. With V trimmed by 10 bases and J by 1 base, 9 bases remained unmatched. From germline, CDR1 is ENHRY and CDR2 SYGVKD. The CDR3 DNA reads as TGTGCCACCGAACAGACAGGGGATTCCTACGAGCAGTACTTC. It specifies CATEQTGDSYEQYF.

This clone was seen a handful of times. The chain has TRBV10-3 and TRBJ2-7; no clear D. Trimming stripped 3 bases from V and 0 bases from J, with 6 bases between. CDR1 is ENHRY and CDR2 is SYGVKD in the germline V gene. The CDR3 sequence is 13 residues long. The chain's CDR3 is CAISDQNSYEQYF. DNA for the CDR3: TGTGCCATCAGTGACCAGAACTCCTACGAGCAGTACTTC.

The chain recombines TRBV19 with TRBJ2-5; 10 bases are shared with TRBD2. The CDR3 contains 16 residues. From germline, CDR1 is LNHDA and CDR2 SQIVND (reference sequence). V was pared by 4 bases and J by 5 bases, with 10 bases of the junction left unmatched. The chain's CDR3 is CASSTHRAGGRETQYF. The DNA of the CDR3 is TGTGCCAGTAGTACCCATCGAGCGGGGGGGCGGGAGACCCAGTACTTC.

The genes are TRBV6-5 and TRBJ1-2; no definite D call. The length of the CDR3 is 15 residues. Deletions cut 0 bases from V and 0 bases from J, with 8 bases between. The germline CDR1 and CDR2 sequences are MNHEY and SVGAGI. CDR3: CASSYSYTANYGYTF. CDR3 nucleotides: TGTGCCAGCAGTTACTCGTATACAGCTAACTATGGCTACACCTTC.

The rearrangement joins TRBV7-2 to TRBJ2-7, with D perhaps TRBD1 (6 bases). V shed 3 bases and J shed 1 base, with 13 bases lying between them. Germline CDR1 SGHTA, CDR2 FQGNSA. The CDR3 contains 15 residues. CDR3 nucleotide sequence: TGTGCCAGCAGCTTTTATCGGGACACTTCCTACGAGCAGTACTTC. The encoded protein is CASSFYRDTSYEQYF.

The chain combines TRBV7-2 with TRBJ1-3; 8 nucleotides agree with TRBD1. This CDR3 has 18 residues. The germline V gene encodes CDR1 SGHTA and CDR2 FQGNSA. V shed 3 bases and J 0 bases; nucleotides not matched to a gene: 10. Here the CDR3 DNA reads TGTGCCAGCAGCTTGTGGGGACAGGACTCAGACTCTGGAAACACCATATATTTT. Translated, it gives CASSLWGQDSDSGNTIYF.